This T cell receptor (beta chain) was sequenced in a study of Tregs in tolerant kidney transplant recipients. Libraries were prepared by immunoSEQ multiplex PCR; TCRdb keeps only in-frame clonotypes and omits some of them. The sample yields around 66,000 clones, 80% to 90% seen once. Points from the study as a whole: This study did not directly address biological reproducibility.

Germline V CDR1 and CDR2: MGHDK, SYGVNS. The CDR3 spans 16 residues. The junction had 12 bases not matched to a gene; V was cut back by 1 base and J by 10 bases. For this clone: Its specificity is not known.

Thawed PBMCs were FACS-sorted into unstimulated CD4+CD25+CD127- regulatory T cells, CD4+CD25- non-regulatory cells, CD4 and CD8 cells. V is TRBV25-1 and J is TRBJ2-1; TRBD2 agrees at 8 bases. The sample was Tregs from blood, taken before the transplant. The origin of this receptor is a human donor who received a combined kidney and bone marrow transplant. The CDR3 DNA is TGTGCCAGCAGTGAATTGACGGGAGGGGATAGGTGGGAGCAGTTCTTC. As protein: CASSELTGGDRWEQFF.